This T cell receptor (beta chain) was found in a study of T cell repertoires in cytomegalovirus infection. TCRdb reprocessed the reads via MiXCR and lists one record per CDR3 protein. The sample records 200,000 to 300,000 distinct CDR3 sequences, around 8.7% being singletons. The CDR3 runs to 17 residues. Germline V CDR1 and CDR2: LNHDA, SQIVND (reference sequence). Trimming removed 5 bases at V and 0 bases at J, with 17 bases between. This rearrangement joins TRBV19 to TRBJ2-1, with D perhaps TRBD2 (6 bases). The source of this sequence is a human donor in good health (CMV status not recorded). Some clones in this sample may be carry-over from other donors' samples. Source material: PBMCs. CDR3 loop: CASSLRGGEFSYNEQFF. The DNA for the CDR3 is TGTGCCAGTAGTTTAAGGGGCGGGGAATTCTCCTACAATGAGCAGTTCTTC.